The entry below gives a single TCR beta chain sequence along with its context. What it binds is unknown. This sample is part of a study of T cell repertoires in cytomegalovirus infection. Overall study: A matching HLA type, together with CMV infection, was signaled by public TCR beta signatures.

The CDR3 runs to 17 residues. The trim removed 3 bases at V and 0 bases at J, leaving 8 bases unmatched. Germline V gene data show CDR1 as MDHEN and CDR2 as SYDVKM. The study, taken as a whole, reports: HLA-C-restricted CMV clonotypes gave the most frequent clonotype in two of eight donors. Using cumulative public TCR beta family frequency, the authors identified those who carried CMV together with the relevant HLA.

In TCRdb, the reads were re-called with MiXCR into one record per CDR3 protein. This sample has 150,000 to 200,000 distinct CDR3 sequences, with 14% found just once. The sequence was collected from a human donor in good health (CMV status not recorded). Some clones in this sample may be carry-over from other donors' samples. The chain couples TRBV28 to TRBJ1-2, with TRBD1 identical over 9 bases. The sample consisted of PBMCs. The DNA of the CDR3 is TGTGCCAGCAGTTTCTCTGGACAGGGGACCTCTAACTATGGCTACACCTTC. It is translated as CASSFSGQGTSNYGYTF.